Listed here are 4 T cell receptor beta chains from one sample, sequenced in a study of regulatory T cells in long-lasting Graves disease. The TCR beta library used iRepertoire HTBI primers with Arm-PCR amplification of CDR3. Each CDR3 protein gets one entry after TCRdb re-called the multiplex PCR reads with MiXCR. The repertoire has around 400,000 distinct CDR3 sequences, roughly a fifth of them found once; the top ten carry roughly an eighth. The time point here: persistent/refractory GD, antithyroid drugs over 5 years with positive TRAb. TCR sequences were obtained from RNA taken from PBMCs. The sample here was peripheral blood mononuclear cells (PBMCs), taken when the disease was refractory, from a patient treated with antithyroid drugs. These receptors all come from a female donor with Graves disease.

This clonotype was observed a few times. The rearrangement uses TRBV6-9 and TRBJ1-1; D is unclear. CDR3 length: 15 amino acids. Trimming took 3 bases from V and 0 from J, leaving 11 bases between them. Germline-derived CDR1 and CDR2 are MNHGY and SVAAGI. The CDR3 region is CASSYSNYMNTEAFF. In nucleotides, the CDR3 is TGTGCCAGCAGTTACTCTAACTATATGAACACTGAAGCTTTCTTT.

This clonotype has a handful of counts. The genes are TRBV7-2 and TRBJ2-2, with D possibly TRBD1 on 6 matching bases. CDR1 is SGHTA, CDR2 FQGNSA, per germline. The germline V and J ends were trimmed by 7 bases and 3 bases, with 18 bases remaining between them. The CDR3 covers 16 residues. CDR3 nucleotide sequence: TGTGCCAGCACCAAAACGGGTACAGGGCACACCGGGGAGCTGTTTTTT. It specifies CASTKTGTGHTGELFF.

This clonotype occurred many times. The chain employs TRBV12-3 or TRBV12-4 and TRBJ1-2; a possible D gene is TRBD1 (5 bases). The CDR3 sequence is 14 residues long. Trimming took off 1 base at V and 2 bases at J, with 8 bases between the two ends. The CDR3 is CASSLGRGNYGYTF. The CDR3 DNA reads as TGTGCCAGCAGTTTAGGACGGGGGAACTATGGCTACACCTTC.

This clonotype has more than one count but fewer than ten. A single base separates this from a much larger clone, so it may be a read error. The chain joins TRBV9 to TRBJ1-5; D is perhaps TRBD1 (5 bases). The V end was cut by 2 bases, the J end by 1 base, with 10 bases between. The CDR3 loop spans 15 amino acids. CDR1 and CDR2 from the germline V gene are SGDLS and YYNGEE. In nucleotides, the CDR3 is TGTGCCAGCAGCGTGGGGGTAGGCAGCAATCAGCCCCAGCATTTT. Translation: CASSVGVGSNQPQHF.